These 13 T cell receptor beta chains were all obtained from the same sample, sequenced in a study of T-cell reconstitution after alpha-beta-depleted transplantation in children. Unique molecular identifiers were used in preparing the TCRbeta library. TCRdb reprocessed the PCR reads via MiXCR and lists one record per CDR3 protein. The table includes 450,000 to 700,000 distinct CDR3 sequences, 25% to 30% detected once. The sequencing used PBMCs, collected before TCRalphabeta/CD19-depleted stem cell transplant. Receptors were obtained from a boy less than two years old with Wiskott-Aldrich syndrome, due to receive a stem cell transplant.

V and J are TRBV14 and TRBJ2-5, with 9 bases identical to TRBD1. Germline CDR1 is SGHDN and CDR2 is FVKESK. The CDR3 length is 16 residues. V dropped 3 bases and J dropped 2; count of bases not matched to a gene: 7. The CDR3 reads CASSHRYDRGQETQYF. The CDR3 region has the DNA TGTGCCAGCAGCCACCGCTATGACAGGGGGCAAGAGACCCAGTACTTC. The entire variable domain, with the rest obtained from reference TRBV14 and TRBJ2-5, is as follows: EAGVTQFPSHSVIEKGQTVTLRCDPISGHDNLYWYRRVMGKEIKFLLHFVKESKQDESGMPNNRFLAERTGGTYSTLKVQPAELEDSGVYFCASSHRYDRGQETQYFGPGTRLLVL.

The CDR3: CASSPQEANEQFF. Here the CDR3 DNA reads TGTGCCAGCAGTCCCCAGGAGGCGAATGAGCAGTTCTTC. The V gene is TRBV27, the J gene TRBJ2-1; a possible D gene is TRBD2 (5 bases). The CDR3 runs 13 residues. The V end lost 5 bases, the J end lost 7 bases, and 12 bases lay between the germline ends. CDR1 is MNHEY, CDR2 SMNVEV, per germline (reference sequence).

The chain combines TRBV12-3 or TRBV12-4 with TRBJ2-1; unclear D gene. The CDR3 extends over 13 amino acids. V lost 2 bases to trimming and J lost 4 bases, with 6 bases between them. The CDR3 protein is CASSLRRYNEQFF. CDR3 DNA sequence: TGTGCCAGCAGTTTACGTCGTTACAATGAGCAGTTCTTC.

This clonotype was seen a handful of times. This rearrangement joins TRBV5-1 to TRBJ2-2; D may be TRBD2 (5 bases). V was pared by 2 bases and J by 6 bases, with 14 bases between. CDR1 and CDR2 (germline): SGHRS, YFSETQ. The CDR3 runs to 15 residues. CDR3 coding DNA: TGCGCCAGCAGCTTCGTGGGAGAGTATGCCGGGGAGCTGTTTTTT. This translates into CASSFVGEYAGELFF. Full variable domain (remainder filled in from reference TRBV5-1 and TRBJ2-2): KAGVTQTPRYLIKTRGQQVTLSCSPISGHRSVSWYQQTPGQGLQFLFEYFSETQRNKGNFPGRFSGRQFSNSRSEMNVSTLELGDSALYLCASSFVGEYAGELFFGEGSRLTVL.

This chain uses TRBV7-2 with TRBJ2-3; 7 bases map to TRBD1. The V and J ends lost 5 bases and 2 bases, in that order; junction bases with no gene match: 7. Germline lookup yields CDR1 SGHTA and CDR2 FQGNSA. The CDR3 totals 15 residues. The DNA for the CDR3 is TGTGCCAGCAGCCTTCGGGGACAGATCACAGATACGCAGTATTTT. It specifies CASSLRGQITDTQYF. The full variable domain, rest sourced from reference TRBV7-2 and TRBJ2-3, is GAGVSQSPSNKVTEKGKDVELRCDPISGHTALYWYRQSLGQGLEFLIYFQGNSAPDKSGLPSDRFSAERTGGSVSTLTIQRTQQEDSAVYLCASSLRGQITDTQYFGPGTRLTVL.

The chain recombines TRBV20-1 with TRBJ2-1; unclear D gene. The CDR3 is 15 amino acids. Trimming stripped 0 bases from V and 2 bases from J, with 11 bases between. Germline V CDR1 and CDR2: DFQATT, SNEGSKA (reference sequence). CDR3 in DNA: TGCAGTGCTAGAGATCCTAGTATGACCTACAATGAGCAGTTCTTC. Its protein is CSARDPSMTYNEQFF.

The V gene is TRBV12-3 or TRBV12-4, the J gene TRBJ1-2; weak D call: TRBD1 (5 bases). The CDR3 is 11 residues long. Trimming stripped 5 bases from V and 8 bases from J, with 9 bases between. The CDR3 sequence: CASSGRGGYTF. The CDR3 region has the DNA TGTGCCAGCAGTGGTAGGGGCGGCTACACCTTC.

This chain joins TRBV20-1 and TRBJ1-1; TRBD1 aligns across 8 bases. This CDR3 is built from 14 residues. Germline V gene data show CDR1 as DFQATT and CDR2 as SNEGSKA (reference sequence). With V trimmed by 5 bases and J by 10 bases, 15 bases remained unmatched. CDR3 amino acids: CSAPPAGQESGAFF. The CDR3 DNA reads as TGCAGTGCTCCCCCTGCGGGACAGGAGAGTGGAGCTTTCTTT.

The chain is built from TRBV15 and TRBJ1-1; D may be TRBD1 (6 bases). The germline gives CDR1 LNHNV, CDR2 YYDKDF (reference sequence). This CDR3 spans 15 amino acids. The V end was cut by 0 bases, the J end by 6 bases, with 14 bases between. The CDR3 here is CATSREVRGLAEAFF. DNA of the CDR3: TGTGCCACCAGCAGAGAAGTCAGGGGACTCGCTGAAGCTTTCTTT.

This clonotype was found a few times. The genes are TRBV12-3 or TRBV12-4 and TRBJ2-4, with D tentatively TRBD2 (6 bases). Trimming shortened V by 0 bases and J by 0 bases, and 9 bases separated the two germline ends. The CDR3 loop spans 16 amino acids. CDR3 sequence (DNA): TGTGCCAGCAGTTTAGCGGGGGGTTTAGCCAAAAACATTCAGTACTTC. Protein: CASSLAGGLAKNIQYF.

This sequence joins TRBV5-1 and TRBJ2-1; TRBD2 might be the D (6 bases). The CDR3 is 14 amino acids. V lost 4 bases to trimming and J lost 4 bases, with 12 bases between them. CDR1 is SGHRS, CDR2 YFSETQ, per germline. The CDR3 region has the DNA TGCGCCAGCAGCCCTCTAGCGCGGTACAATGAGCAGTTCTTC. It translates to CASSPLARYNEQFF.

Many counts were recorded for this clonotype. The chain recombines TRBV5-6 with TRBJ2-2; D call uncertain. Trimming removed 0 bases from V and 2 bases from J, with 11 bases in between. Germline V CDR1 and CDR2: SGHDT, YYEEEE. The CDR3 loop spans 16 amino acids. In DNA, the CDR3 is TGTGCCAGCAGCTTGGGTATGGGCCTTAACACCGGGGAGCTGTTTTTT. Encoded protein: CASSLGMGLNTGELFF.

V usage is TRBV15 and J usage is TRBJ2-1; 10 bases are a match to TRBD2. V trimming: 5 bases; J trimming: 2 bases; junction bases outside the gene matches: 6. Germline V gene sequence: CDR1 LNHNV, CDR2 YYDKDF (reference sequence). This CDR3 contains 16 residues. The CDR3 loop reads CATSASGRAAYNEQFF. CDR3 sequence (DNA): TGTGCCACCAGCGCCAGCGGGAGGGCCGCCTACAATGAGCAGTTCTTC.